This TCR beta chain comes out of a study of lymphopenia after photon versus proton radiotherapy. Findings and caveats of the study: Under photons, naive T cells and diversity fell while effector/memory populations rose. Survival link was tested only in deceased patients; proton benefit remains a possibility. Larger post-nadir TCR diversity loss correlated inversely with survival in deceased patients. After the lymphocyte nadir, photon-treated repertoires showed oligoclonal expansion, especially of CD8+ Temra cells.

As for this clone: The antigen is not known.

The CDR3 length is 14 residues. The germline V and J ends were trimmed by 3 bases and 1 base, with 6 bases remaining between them. Germline V gene data show CDR1 as MDHEN and CDR2 as SYDVKM. Sequenced by immunoSEQ multiplex PCR; TCRdb stores in-frame clones only, minus some. The repertoire has tens of thousands of clones, around four fifths of them found once; the top ten carry around 1.4%. This receptor was obtained from a man aged 55 to 70 with pancreatic cancer. This specimen was peripheral blood, taken from a patient treated with proton-based radiotherapy. The chain uses TRBV28 and TRBJ2-2; the D is unclear. CDR3: CASSLGWNTGELFF. The CDR3 nucleotides are TGTGCCAGCAGTTTGGGGTGGAACACCGGGGAGCTGTTTTTT.